Following are 12 T cell receptor beta chains from one sample sequenced in a study of OX40 agonist ivuxolimab in advanced cancers. This table comes from immunoSEQ multiplex PCR, and its TCRdb copy is limited to in-frame clones, with some not included. The sample has about 93,000 clones, approximately 94% seen once. Specimen: CD4+ or CD8+ T cells sorted from blood, collected in a trial of the OX40 agonist ivuxolimab. These receptors were collected from an adult with an advanced solid tumor such as melanoma, head and neck, liver or kidney cancer.

This chain uses TRBV4-3 with TRBJ2-1; TRBD1 matches 7 bases. Trimming at V came to 1 base and at J to 8 bases, leaving 11 bases not matched to a gene. The CDR3 is 16 residues long. The germline gives CDR1 LGHNA, CDR2 YSLEER. In DNA, the CDR3 is TGCGCCAGCAGCCAAGCCCTTCAGACAGGGTGGGATGAGCAGTTCTTC. Protein: CASSQALQTGWDEQFF.

The V and J genes are TRBV19 and TRBJ2-6, with D unclear. Trimming stripped 7 bases from V and 7 bases from J, with 14 bases between. Germline loops: CDR1 LNHDA, CDR2 SQIVND (reference sequence). The CDR3 sequence is 14 residues long. The CDR3: CASNPSKGANVLTF. CDR3 DNA: TGTGCCAGTAACCCCTCCAAAGGAGCCAACGTCCTGACTTTC.

Concerning this clone: The same CDR3 arises from other DNA sequences in this sample as well. This sequence joins TRBV4-3 and TRBJ2-7; 9 bases are a match to TRBD1. The CDR3 length is 14 residues. V shed 4 bases and J 2 bases; nucleotides not matched to a gene: 3. In germline, CDR1 is LGHNA, CDR2 YSLEER. CDR3 amino acids: CASSPGTGTYEQYF. As DNA, the CDR3 is TGCGCCAGCAGCCCCGGGACAGGGACCTACGAGCAGTACTTC.

The J gene is TRBJ1-4, the V gene TRBV21-1. TRBV21-1 has pseudogene status. This CDR3 comprises 10 residues. CDR3 region: CASPREKLFF. The CDR3 DNA reads TGTGCCAGCCCGCGCGAAAAACTGTTTTTT.

This chain connects TRBV27 to TRBJ2-2; D may match TRBD1 or TRBD2 (5 bases each). Germline-derived CDR1 and CDR2 are MNHEY and SMNVEV (reference sequence). The germline V and J ends were trimmed by 7 bases and 5 bases, with 14 bases remaining between them. This CDR3 comprises 14 residues. The CDR3 is CASTPGPLTGELFF. Here the CDR3 DNA reads TGTGCCAGCACTCCGGGACCTTTGACCGGGGAGCTGTTTTTT.

The CDR3 sequence is CASSHPYRSEEGYTF. The CDR3 DNA is TGTGCCAGCAGCCATCCCTACAGGTCCGAGGAGGGCTACACCTTC. The chain has TRBV4-2 and TRBJ1-2; TRBD1 is a possible D gene (5 bases). With 3 bases removed from V and 8 bases from J, the gap between germline ends came to 19 bases. The length of the CDR3 is 15 residues. In germline, CDR1 is LGHNA, CDR2 YNFKEQ.

V usage is TRBV18 and J usage is TRBJ2-7, with 7 bases identical to TRBD1. The CDR3 has 15 residues. Germline V CDR1 and CDR2: KGHSH, LQKENI. V trimming: 2 bases; J trimming: 2 bases; junction bases outside the gene matches: 6. The CDR3 bases are TGTGCCAGCTCACCAGGGGGTCAGGGGGCCTACGAGCAGTACTTC. Translation: CASSPGGQGAYEQYF. Based on the CDR3 plus reference TRBV18 and TRBJ2-7, the full variable domain is NAGVMQNPRHLVRRRGQEARLRCSPMKGHSHVYWYRQLPEEGLKFMVYLQKENIIDESGMPKERFSAEFPKEGPSILRIQQVVRGDSAAYFCASSPGGQGAYEQYFGPGTRLTVT.

The chain links TRBV6-1 to TRBJ2-1; no clear D. The CDR3 is 13 amino acids. The V gene's germline CDR1 is MNHNS and CDR2 SASEGT. V lost 1 base, J lost 3 bases, and 4 bases lay in between. The CDR3 DNA reads TGTGCCAGCAGTGAAGGCGGCTACAATGAGCAGTTCTTC. Its protein is CASSEGGYNEQFF.

The J gene is TRBJ2-1, the V gene TRBV5-1; maybe TRBD2 (5 bases). This CDR3 spans 14 amino acids. The V end was cut by 0 bases, the J end by 7 bases, with 11 bases between. Germline loops: CDR1 SGHRS, CDR2 YFSETQ. CDR3 residues: CASSLGTGLNEQFF. The CDR3 nucleotides are TGCGCCAGCAGCTTGGGGACGGGATTAAATGAGCAGTTCTTC.

V is TRBV29-1 and J is TRBJ2-5, with 8 bases that match TRBD1. V was clipped by 5 bases and J by 2 bases; unmatched bases: 10. Germline CDR1 and CDR2: SQVTM and ANQGSEA. This CDR3 has 15 residues. The CDR3 is CSVQTGADEQETQYF. The CDR3 DNA sequence: TGCAGCGTTCAGACAGGGGCGGACGAACAAGAGACCCAGTACTTC.

The chain joins TRBV7-9 to TRBJ2-7; 8 positions agree with TRBD1. Germline V lookup: CDR1 SEHNR, CDR2 FQNEAQ (reference sequence). V was clipped by 10 bases and J by 2 bases; unmatched bases: 13. This CDR3 spans 15 amino acids. The CDR3 reads CATEITGGTPYEQYF. DNA for the CDR3: TGTGCCACCGAAATCACAGGGGGGACTCCCTACGAGCAGTACTTC.

The V call is TRBV27, the J call TRBJ2-1, with D possibly being TRBD1 (5 bases). Germline V lookup: CDR1 MNHEY, CDR2 SMNVEV (reference sequence). V was pared by 2 bases and J by 0 bases, with 8 bases between. The CDR3 spans 15 residues. The CDR3 nucleotides are TGTGCCAGCAGTTTAGGGGCGGACTCCTACAATGAGCAGTTCTTC. Translating gives CASSLGADSYNEQFF.